Presented here are 9 T cell receptor beta chains from one specimen sequenced in a study of T-cell reconstitution after alpha-beta-depleted transplantation in children. Researchers prepared the TCRbeta library using unique molecular identifiers, the study reports. Each CDR3 protein gets one entry after TCRdb re-called the PCR reads with MiXCR. The top ten hold about 6% of the sample, which has 200,000 to 250,000 distinct CDR3 sequences, approximately 10% seen once. Specimen: PBMCs from the stem cell graft donor, collected from the stem cell graft. These receptors were obtained from a human donor who donated a stem cell graft to a child with acute lymphoblastic leukemia.

Concerning this clonotype itself: It may be a read error: a sequence one base away is much more abundant. The chain has TRBV20-1 and TRBJ1-1; no definite D call. CDR1 is DFQATT, CDR2 SNEGSKA, per germline (reference sequence). This CDR3 has 12 amino acids. This CDR3 is CSARWSNSEAFF. In DNA, the CDR3 is TGCAGTGCTAGATGGTCGAACTCTGAAGCTTTCTTT.

The chain links TRBV10-3 to TRBJ2-1; D is ambiguous. Trimming cost V 0 bases and J 6 bases, with 0 bases left between them. The germline V gene has CDR1 ENHRY and CDR2 SYGVKD. This CDR3 contains 11 residues. CDR3 bases: TGTGCCATCAGTGAGTCCAATGAGCAGTTCTTC. The encoded protein is CAISESNEQFF.

This clonotype was detected only a few times. V is TRBV19 and J is TRBJ2-1; D unresolved. Germline V gene sequence: CDR1 LNHDA, CDR2 SQIVND (reference sequence). V gave up 5 bases and J gave up 4 bases, with 6 bases separating them. The CDR3 is made up of 12 amino acids. This chain's CDR3 is CASSDTYNEQFF. The CDR3 DNA reads TGTGCCAGTAGTGATACGTACAATGAGCAGTTCTTC.

This clonotype was detected ten times or more. This chain joins TRBV6-5 and TRBJ2-7, with D maybe TRBD1 (5 bases). Germline V lookup: CDR1 MNHEY, CDR2 SVGAGI. The germline V and J ends were trimmed by 8 bases and 2 bases, with 13 bases remaining between them. This CDR3 spans 13 amino acids. CDR3 sequence: CASQDKRPYEQYF. The CDR3 nucleotides are TGTGCCAGCCAGGACAAACGTCCCTACGAGCAGTACTTC.

This rearrangement joins TRBV5-5 to TRBJ1-1, with TRBD1 as a possible D gene (5 bases). CDR1 is SGHKS, CDR2 YYEKEE, per germline (reference sequence). The CDR3 contains 13 residues. Trimming left V 4 bases short and J 7 bases short, with 14 bases between. CDR3 nucleotide sequence: TGTGCCAGCAGCCGGGGAGGGGCTTTTGAAGCTTTCTTT. Translating gives CASSRGGAFEAFF.

The chain joins TRBV5-1 to TRBJ1-1; D is perhaps TRBD1 (6 bases). Germline CDR1 SGHRS, CDR2 YFSETQ. This CDR3 is built from 14 residues. Trimming stripped 1 base from V and 4 bases from J, with 11 bases between. CDR3 amino acids: CASSLMGGATEAFF. CDR3 DNA: TGCGCCAGCAGCTTGATGGGGGGGGCCACTGAAGCTTTCTTT.

CDR3 DNA: TGTGCCAGCAGCCGAGGACAGGGAGGTGGTAACACCTTC. Translated, it gives CASSRGQGGGNTF. The genes are TRBV5-6 and TRBJ1-2; TRBD1 agrees at 8 bases. The J segment lost 12 bases and the V segment lost 4 bases, leaving 11 bases of the junction unmatched. CDR3 length: 13 amino acids. Germline V lookup: CDR1 SGHDT, CDR2 YYEEEE.

This clonotype was detected many times. This chain links TRBV27 with TRBJ2-1, with no clear D. The germline V gene encodes CDR1 MNHEY and CDR2 SMNVEV (reference sequence). The V end lost 5 bases, the J end lost 8 bases, and 7 bases lay between the germline ends. CDR3 length equals 11 residues. The CDR3 DNA sequence: TGTGCCAGCAGTCATTACGATGAGCAGTTCTTC. Its translation: CASSHYDEQFF.

The V gene is TRBV6-2 or TRBV6-3, the J gene TRBJ1-1, with D uncertain. This CDR3 region has 12 residues. The V end was cut by 6 bases, the J end by 7 bases, with 12 bases between. Germline V gives CDR1 MNHEY, CDR2 SVGEGT. CDR3 sequence: CASSRLMVEAFF. CDR3 nucleotide sequence: TGTGCCAGCAGCCGCCTCATGGTTGAAGCTTTCTTT.